These 10 T cell receptor beta chains were sequenced from one sample in a study of cytomegalovirus exposure and HLA in healthy donors. PCR employed 60 Vbeta and 13 Jbeta primers. Clones were read by immunoSEQ multiplex PCR, and TCRdb kept only the in-frame ones, dropping some. The table shows about 140,000 clones, with 80% to 85% occurring only once. Sequenced material: PBMCs. These receptors originate from a boy younger than 10 in good health and CMV-seronegative.

The chain couples TRBV4-3 to TRBJ1-3; possible D gene TRBD1, 5 bases. The CDR3 totals 18 residues. V was shortened by 0 bases and J by 0 bases, with 15 bases between the two germline ends. Germline V lookup: CDR1 LGHNA, CDR2 YSLEER. The CDR3: CASSQDRAGLGSGNTIYF. CDR3 coding DNA: TGCGCCAGCAGCCAAGATAGGGCAGGGCTCGGCTCTGGAAACACCATATATTTT.

This clone appeared a single time. The chain uses TRBV7-7 and TRBJ2-3; 11 nucleotides match TRBD2. Germline values: CDR1 SSHAT, CDR2 FNYEAQ (reference sequence). CDR3 length: 16 amino acids. After removal of 5 bases from V and 1 base from J, the junction contained 5 bases not matched to a gene. Written as DNA, the CDR3 is TGTGCCAGCAGCCCGCTAGCGGGGGGCCGCACAGATACGCAGTATTTT. The encoded protein is CASSPLAGGRTDTQYF.

The chain joins TRBV7-2 to TRBJ2-3; 7 bases line up with TRBD2. The ends lost 1 base at V and 10 bases at J; junction bases unmatched: 5. The CDR3 is 13 residues long. Germline assignment: CDR1 SGHTA and CDR2 FQGNSA. The CDR3: CASSLGGRGSQYF. CDR3 in DNA: TGTGCCAGCAGCTTAGGTGGGCGGGGGTCGCAGTATTTT.

The DNA of the CDR3 is TGTGCCAGCAGTGAACGACAGGATTTGAACACTGAAGCTTTCTTT. Translated, it gives CASSERQDLNTEAFF. The chain couples TRBV27 to TRBJ1-1, with a possible D match to TRBD1 (6 bases). The germline gives CDR1 MNHEY, CDR2 SMNVEV (reference sequence). This CDR3 is 15 amino acids long. V was pared by 5 bases and J by 0 bases, with 13 bases between.

As DNA, the CDR3 is TGTGCCAGCAGTTTGGTCCGGTTACAGACAGGGGGCCTAGGGGAGCAGTACTTC. Protein: CASSLVRLQTGGLGEQYF. The chain recombines TRBV28 with TRBJ2-7; 10 bases are a match to TRBD1. CDR1 and CDR2 (germline): MDHEN, SYDVKM. CDR3 size: 18 residues. V lost 3 bases to trimming and J lost 7 bases; unmatched junction nucleotides: 18.

This clone was picked up a small number of times. The J gene is TRBJ1-3, the V gene TRBV27; 8 nucleotides agree with TRBD1. The CDR3 consists of 15 residues. Trimming at V came to 5 bases and at J to 2 bases, leaving 5 bases not matched to a gene. Germline values: CDR1 MNHEY, CDR2 SMNVEV (reference sequence). The chain's CDR3 is CASSVTGDPGNTIYF. The DNA of the CDR3 is TGTGCCAGCAGTGTGACAGGGGACCCTGGAAACACCATATATTTT.

V is TRBV28 and J is TRBJ2-5, with TRBD2 identical over 7 bases. The CDR3 spans 13 residues. The germline gives CDR1 MDHEN, CDR2 SYDVKM. V trimming: 4 bases; J trimming: 4 bases; junction bases outside the gene matches: 3. CDR3 protein: CASSSGEGETQYF. Here the CDR3 DNA reads TGTGCCAGCAGTTCCGGGGAGGGAGAGACCCAGTACTTC.

V and J are TRBV9 and TRBJ2-2, with a weak D call TRBD2 (5 bases). Per the germline V gene, CDR1 is SGDLS and CDR2 is YYNGEE. The CDR3 loop spans 15 amino acids. Trimming took off 1 base at V and 7 bases at J, with 14 bases between the two ends. The DNA of the CDR3 is TGTGCCAGCAGCGTAAGACTAATCAACGGCGGGGAGCTGTTTTTT. It encodes CASSVRLINGGELFF.

V usage is TRBV7-9 and J usage is TRBJ1-5; the D is unclear. CDR3 length: 13 residues. Trimming removed 0 bases from V and 5 bases from J, with 5 bases in between. Germline V gives CDR1 SEHNR, CDR2 FQNEAQ (reference sequence). CDR3 loop: CASSLASDQPQHF. Written as DNA, the CDR3 is TGTGCCAGCAGCTTAGCGTCTGATCAGCCCCAGCATTTT.

The J gene is TRBJ1-1, the V gene TRBV14; TRBD1 is a possible D gene (5 bases). With 0 bases removed from V and 0 bases from J, the gap between germline ends came to 14 bases. Germline V gene data show CDR1 as SGHDN and CDR2 as FVKESK. There are 17 residues in the CDR3. CDR3 sequence: CASSQDHGGLMNTEAFF. The CDR3 DNA sequence: TGTGCCAGCAGCCAAGATCATGGGGGACTGATGAACACTGAAGCTTTCTTT.